The rows below give T cell receptor beta chains drawn from one sample of a study of blood T cell repertoires in COVID-19. Using immunoSEQ multiplex PCR, the repertoire was profiled, and TCRdb retains in-frame clones only, with some absent. The sample comprises some 100,000 clones, around 90% of which are singletons, and 7.7% rests with the top ten. Sequences were obtained from peripheral blood. The receptors come from a human donor in a cohort sampled during active COVID-19. The CDR3 runs from the conserved cysteine through the conserved F or W. D genes are given only for firm matches. Only some rows state a clone size, as once, few, many or a class for expanded clones.

J,size,D,V,CDR3,DNA
TRBJ1-4,.,.,TRBV28,CASKGGGATNEKLFF,TGTGCCAGCAAGGGAGGTGGAGCAACTAATGAAAAACTGTTTTTT
TRBJ2-7,once,.,TRBV2,CASRRTTYEQYF,TGTGCCAGCAGAAGGACTACTTACGAGCAGTACTTC
TRBJ2-7,.,TRBD1,TRBV7-9,CASSFTTGFEQYF,TGTGCCAGCAGCTTTACGACAGGGTTCGAGCAGTACTTC
TRBJ1-1,.,TRBD1,TRBV5-1,CASNADRGRTEAFF,TGCGCCAGCAATGCGGACAGGGGAAGAACTGAAGCTTTCTTT
TRBJ2-1,.,TRBD2,TRBV9,CASSVGSGGPSSYNEQFF,TGTGCCAGCAGCGTAGGTAGCGGGGGTCCAAGCTCCTACAATGAGCAGTTCTTC
TRBJ2-2,.,TRBD2,TRBV24-1,CATSVTGGTVTGELFF,TGTGCCACCAGTGTGACCGGGGGGACTGTGACCGGGGAGCTGTTTTTT
TRBJ1-2,many,.,TRBV20-1,CSASQIREGGYGYTF,TGCAGTGCTAGTCAAATTCGGGAAGGGGGCTATGGCTACACCTTC
TRBJ1-2,.,.,TRBV29-1,CSGEALGGYTF,TGCAGCGGGGAGGCTCTCGGCGGCTACACCTTC
TRBJ2-7,.,TRBD2,TRBV6-5,CASTQGLASEQYF,TGTGCCAGCACCCAAGGACTAGCGAGCGAGCAGTACTTC
TRBJ2-6,few,.,TRBV27,CASSFRWNYSGANVLTF,TGTGCCAGCAGTTTCAGGTGGAATTACTCTGGGGCCAACGTCCTGACTTTC
TRBJ1-2,few,TRBD1,TRBV18,CASSPLQGAVNYGYTF,TGTGCCAGCTCACCATTACAGGGGGCAGTTAACTATGGCTACACCTTC
TRBJ2-3,.,TRBD1,TRBV7-3,CASSLRTGEGATQYF,TGTGCCAGCAGCTTGCGGACAGGGGAAGGTGCTACGCAGTATTTT
TRBJ2-7,once,.,TRBV5-1,CASNNNPGYEQYF,TGCGCCAGCAATAACAACCCGGGCTACGAGCAGTACTTC
TRBJ1-2,.,TRBD1,TRBV30,CAWTLDRGFSTF,TGTGCCTGGACCCTGGACAGGGGGTTTTCCACCTTC
TRBJ2-3,.,.,TRBV28,CASSLRGGAGTDTQYF,TGTGCCAGCAGTTTAAGGGGGGGGGCCGGCACAGATACGCAGTATTTT
TRBJ2-1,.,.,TRBV6-1,CASSGTEGVSLDEQFF,TGTGCCAGCAGTGGGACAGAGGGGGTAAGTCTTGATGAGCAGTTCTTC
TRBJ2-7,.,TRBD2,TRBV3-1/TRBV3-2,CASSQRGLAVTPYEQYF,TGTGCCAGCAGCCAGCGGGGACTAGCGGTAACCCCCTACGAGCAGTACTTC
TRBJ2-7,.,.,TRBV6-5,CASRPRDTSYEQYF,TGTGCCAGCAGGCCCCGGGACACCTCCTACGAGCAGTACTTC
TRBJ1-2,.,.,TRBV27,CASRTGRTTGYTF,TGTGCCAGCAGGACCGGGAGAACTACTGGCTACACCTTC
TRBJ1-2,.,.,TRBV15,CATSRTTGTSYGYTF,TGTGCCACCAGCAGAACCACCGGGACTTCCTATGGCTACACCTTC
TRBJ1-4,.,.,TRBV29-1,CSVRRSATNEKLFF,TGCAGCGTTCGAAGGAGCGCAACTAATGAAAAACTGTTTTTT
TRBJ2-7,once,TRBD1,TRBV7-9,CAIVPRDRGTYEQYF,TGTGCCATCGTTCCCCGGGACAGGGGGACCTACGAGCAGTACTTC
TRBJ2-3,.,.,TRBV5-1,CASSPAAPGGTDTQYF,TGCGCCAGCAGCCCCGCGGCCCCGGGTGGCACAGATACGCAGTATTTT
TRBJ2-1,few,.,TRBV4-1,CASSQALATKMEQFF,TGCGCCAGCAGCCAAGCATTGGCAACCAAAATGGAGCAGTTCTTC
TRBJ2-7,.,.,TRBV6-5,CASSYSRDQDEQYF,TGTGCCAGCAGTTACTCGCGGGATCAAGACGAGCAGTACTTC
TRBJ2-5,.,TRBD2,TRBV5-4,CASSYQRDWRETQYF,TGTGCCAGCAGCTACCAGCGGGATTGGCGGGAGACCCAGTACTTC
TRBJ1-6,.,TRBD1,TRBV6-6,CASSRQGGTYNSPLHF,TGTGCCAGCAGTCGACAGGGAGGAACCTATAATTCACCCCTCCACTTT
TRBJ2-5,.,TRBD1,TRBV3-1/TRBV3-2,CASVDRGRQETQYF,TGTGCCAGCGTTGACAGGGGGCGGCAAGAGACCCAGTACTTC
TRBJ1-2,.,.,TRBV28,CASTDQGRMHGYTF,TGTGCCAGCACCGATCAGGGGAGAATGCATGGCTACACCTTC
TRBJ1-2,.,TRBD1,TRBV7-3,CASSPDRGSGYTF,TGTGCCAGCAGCCCGGACAGGGGTAGTGGCTACACCTTC
TRBJ2-7,.,TRBD2,TRBV5-6,CATASGANYEQYF,TGTGCCACTGCTAGCGGGGCTAACTACGAGCAGTACTTC
TRBJ1-2,.,.,TRBV11-2,CASSLDRKGPNGYTF,TGTGCCAGCAGCTTAGATCGTAAGGGGCCGAATGGCTACACCTTC
TRBJ1-1,.,.,TRBV5-5,CASSLYSNTEAFF,TGTGCCAGCAGCTTGTACTCGAACACTGAAGCTTTCTTT
TRBJ1-2,.,TRBD1,TRBV3-1/TRBV3-2,CASSPRDRGGFGYTF,TGTGCCAGCAGCCCACGGGACAGGGGAGGGTTTGGCTACACCTTC
TRBJ2-5,.,.,TRBV7-2,CASSFTGETQYF,TGTGCCAGCAGCTTTACGGGGGAGACCCAGTACTTC
TRBJ1-2,.,.,TRBV19,CASSPLQGDYGYTF,TGTGCCAGTAGTCCTCTACAGGGTGACTATGGCTACACCTTC
TRBJ1-2,.,.,TRBV6-5,CASGTTGNYGYTF,TGTGCCAGCGGTACGACGGGAAACTATGGCTACACCTTC
TRBJ2-7,few,.,TRBV5-6,CASSYTPSGVREQYF,TGTGCCAGCAGCTATACTCCCTCAGGGGTGAGGGAGCAGTACTTC
TRBJ1-2,once,.,TRBV28,CASMRTQRGGYTF,TGTGCCAGCATGAGAACCCAGCGGGGTGGCTACACCTTC
TRBJ2-3,.,.,TRBV10-3,CAISESGTPAGDTQYF,TGTGCCATCAGTGAGTCGGGAACTCCTGCGGGAGATACGCAGTATTTT
TRBJ2-1,.,TRBD2,TRBV3-1/TRBV3-2,CASSLGGAGDIYNEQFF,TGTGCCAGCAGCCTTGGTGGGGCGGGGGATATCTACAATGAGCAGTTCTTC
TRBJ1-1,.,TRBD1,TRBV3-1/TRBV3-2,CASSQGQQGKAFF,TGTGCCAGCAGCCAAGGCCAACAGGGGAAAGCTTTCTTT
TRBJ1-1,.,TRBD1,TRBV19,CASSPTVLDRVRKSMNTEAFF,TGTGCCAGTAGTCCCACCGTGTTGGACAGGGTTAGAAAATCTATGAACACTGAAGCTTTCTTT
TRBJ1-2,.,.,TRBV6-2/TRBV6-3,CASSYSVYGYTF,TGTGCCAGCAGTTATTCGGTCTATGGCTACACCTTC
TRBJ1-4,.,.,TRBV7-6,CASSFVETNEKLFF,TGTGCCAGCAGCTTTGTGGAGACTAATGAAAAACTGTTTTTT
TRBJ1-1,.,.,TRBV2,CASSSLSWTEAFF,TGTGCCAGCAGTTCTCTCAGTTGGACTGAAGCTTTCTTT
TRBJ1-6,.,.,TRBV19,CASTYRPTYNSPLHF,TGTGCCAGTACCTACAGACCGACCTATAATTCACCCCTCCACTTT
TRBJ2-2,.,.,TRBV29-1,CSVGPRANTGELFF,TGCAGCGTTGGGCCTCGGGCGAACACCGGGGAGCTGTTTTTT
TRBJ1-2,.,TRBD1,TRBV28,CASSPPLIGTGDDGYTF,TGTGCCAGCAGTCCGCCCCTAATCGGGACAGGGGATGATGGCTACACCTTC
TRBJ2-4,.,TRBD2,TRBV11-3,CASSPRGGANIQYF,TGTGCCAGCAGCCCCCGGGGAGGGGCGAACATTCAGTACTTC
TRBJ2-5,.,.,TRBV6-5,CASSYGHRQETQYF,TGTGCCAGCAGTTACGGGCATAGACAAGAGACCCAGTACTTC
TRBJ1-4,.,.,TRBV28,CASSFGEGSANEKLFF,TGTGCCAGCAGTTTTGGGGAGGGAAGCGCTAATGAAAAACTGTTTTTT